Below are 20 T cell receptor beta chains sequenced from a single sample in a study of T cells after yellow fever vaccination. TCRdb reprocessed the 5' RACE reads with MiXCR, giving one entry per CDR3 protein. The sample lists some 130,000 distinct CDR3 sequences; under 8% were seen once. The material sequenced was CD4+ T cells sorted from PBMCs, taken 10 days after the yellow fever booster vaccination. The receptor source for this set is a man aged 25 to 40 who received the YFV17D yellow fever vaccine.

Worth noting for this clonotype: The junction departs from the called germline gene at one end, perhaps through a read error. The chain uses TRBV20-1 and TRBJ2-1; possible D gene TRBD2, 6 bases. This CDR3 has 16 residues. Germline CDR1 and CDR2: DFQATT and SNEGSKA (reference sequence). The CDR3 region is CCARGGDLPPYNEQFF. As DNA, the CDR3 is TGCTGTGCTAGAGGCGGGGACTTACCCCCCTACAATGAGCAGTTCTTC.

This clonotype was found many times. V gene TRBV12-3 or TRBV12-4 combines with J gene TRBJ2-1; 8 nucleotides match TRBD2. V lost 3 bases, J lost 7 bases, and 2 bases stayed unmatched. This CDR3 is built from 13 residues. The CDR3 loop reads CASSFGGRNEQFF. The CDR3 DNA follows: TGTGCCAGCAGTTTTGGCGGGAGGAATGAGCAGTTCTTC.

This clonotype was seen only a few times. The chain links TRBV12-3 or TRBV12-4 to TRBJ1-2; perhaps TRBD1 as D (5 bases). This CDR3 comprises 14 residues. The germline V and J ends were trimmed by 5 bases and 8 bases, with 18 bases remaining between them. CDR3: CASSRAGLPAGYTF. In nucleotides, the CDR3 is TGTGCCAGCAGTAGGGCGGGACTCCCGGCAGGCTACACCTTC.

This clonotype was picked up many times. This chain connects TRBV10-2 to TRBJ1-1, with D tentatively TRBD1 (6 bases). CDR3 length: 12 residues. The germline gives CDR1 WSHSY, CDR2 SAAADI. With 8 bases removed from V and 1 base from J, the gap between germline ends came to 8 bases. Here the CDR3 reads CASATGNTEAFF. The CDR3 DNA sequence: TGCGCCAGCGCGACAGGGAACACTGAAGCTTTCTTT.

This clonotype was seen only a few times. CDR3 sequence reads: CASSSHGLSNQPQHF. As DNA, the CDR3 is TGTGCCAGCAGTTCCCATGGGCTTAGCAATCAGCCCCAGCATTTT. The gene calls are TRBV12-3 or TRBV12-4 and TRBJ1-5; D is ambiguous. Deletions cut 4 bases from V and 0 bases from J, with 10 bases between. The CDR3 length is 15 residues.

The chain links TRBV6-2 or TRBV6-3 to TRBJ1-5; TRBD1 matches 9 bases. Germline V gene lookup returns CDR1 MNHEY and CDR2 SVGEGT. V shed 4 bases, J shed 4 bases, and the junction held 14 bases outside the gene matches. CDR3 length: 18 residues. The CDR3 coding sequence is TGTGCCAGCAGTTTCCTCCGGGACAGGGATCCTTGGAATCAGCCCCAGCATTTT. Its protein is CASSFLRDRDPWNQPQHF.

This clonotype was found many times. This chain connects TRBV20-1 to TRBJ2-1; 9 bases are a match to TRBD1. The CDR3 covers 13 residues. V was clipped by 7 bases and J by 9 bases; unmatched bases: 10. Germline V gene sequence: CDR1 DFQATT, CDR2 SNEGSKA (reference sequence). CDR3 sequence reads: CSVPRQGVGEQFF. The CDR3, as DNA: TGCAGTGTCCCCCGACAGGGGGTCGGTGAGCAGTTCTTC.

This clonotype has ten or more counts. CDR3 sequence reads: CASSWGRGEWSEQFF. The CDR3 nucleotides are TGTGCCAGCAGCTGGGGGAGGGGCGAATGGTCGGAGCAGTTCTTC. This rearrangement joins TRBV7-3 to TRBJ2-1; TRBD2 matches at 7 bases. Looked up from germline, CDR1 is SGHTA and CDR2 is FQGTGA. The CDR3 extends over 15 amino acids. The V segment lost 4 bases and the J segment 10 bases; nucleotides outside the gene matches: 13.

This clonotype showed up many times. This sequence joins TRBV6-1 and TRBJ2-7, with D maybe TRBD1 (9 bases). CDR3 length equals 16 residues. V lost 6 bases and J 4 bases, leaving 22 bases between the germline ends. Germline-derived CDR1 and CDR2 are MNHNS and SASEGT. The CDR3 sequence is CASSRRGGTGYYEQYF. As DNA, the CDR3 is TGTGCCAGCAGCCGCCGGGGGGGGACAGGGTATTACGAGCAGTACTTC.

CDR3 nucleotides: TGCGCCAGCAGCCCGGCCGCCAGGGGGCGCACCCGGGGAACTTACGAGCAGTACTTC. Its protein is CASSPAARGRTRGTYEQYF. The genes are TRBV5-1 and TRBJ2-7; 8 bases are shared with TRBD1. Germline assignment: CDR1 SGHRS and CDR2 YFSETQ. CDR3 size: 19 residues. J gave up 4 bases and V 4 bases, and 22 bases lay outside the gene matches.

This clonotype occurred many times. The rearrangement joins TRBV20-1 to TRBJ1-1; no clear D. V was trimmed by 5 bases and J by 0 bases, leaving 10 bases between them. There are 13 residues in the CDR3. Germline V lookup: CDR1 DFQATT, CDR2 SNEGSKA (reference sequence). Here the CDR3 DNA reads TGCAGTGCTGACGACGGACTGAACACTGAAGCTTTCTTT. Translation gives CSADDGLNTEAFF.

In this sample, this clonotype turned up many times. The gene calls are TRBV12-3 or TRBV12-4 and TRBJ2-7; no reliable D call. The ends were cut back, 9 bases at V and 1 base at J, with 13 bases in the middle. This CDR3 is built from 13 residues. The CDR3 DNA reads as TGTGCCAGTACCGGGCCTTTATCCTACGAGCAGTACTTC. Protein sequence: CASTGPLSYEQYF.

This clonotype was detected many times. The chain recombines TRBV6-2 or TRBV6-3 with TRBJ2-1; 10 bases match TRBD2. The CDR3 loop spans 16 amino acids. Germline CDR1 MNHEY, CDR2 SVGEGT. V lost 5 bases and J lost 3; bases outside the gene matches: 7. The CDR3 sequence: CASSTPTSGFYNEQFF. For the CDR3, the DNA is TGTGCCAGCAGTACTCCGACTAGCGGGTTCTACAATGAGCAGTTCTTC.

This clonotype turned up a few times. The V and J genes are TRBV7-2 and TRBJ2-7; the D is unclear. V was shortened by 5 bases and J by 12 bases, with 20 bases between the two germline ends. The CDR3 length is 13 residues. Germline CDR1 is SGHTA and CDR2 is FQGNSA. The CDR3 nucleotides are TGTGCCAGCAGCCCGAGCCCGCGAATGCCGTCGTACTTC. Its protein product is CASSPSPRMPSYF.

About this clonotype: A much larger clone differs from this one at a single base, so this may be a read error. The genes are TRBV11-3 and TRBJ1-6, with TRBD1 identical over 8 bases. The V and J ends lost 9 bases and 9 bases, in that order; junction bases with no gene match: 4. This CDR3 has 12 residues. Germline V gene data show CDR1 as SGHNT and CDR2 as YENEEA. The CDR3 nucleotides are TGTGCCAGAGGGCAGGGGGCTTCACCCCTCCACTTT. Amino acids: CARGQGASPLHF.

In this sample, this clonotype turned up many times. The gene calls are TRBV5-1 and TRBJ2-3; tentatively, D is TRBD1 (6 bases). Germline V gene data show CDR1 as SGHRS and CDR2 as YFSETQ. Trimming shortened V by 2 bases and J by 4 bases, and 17 bases separated the two germline ends. The CDR3 runs to 16 residues. DNA of the CDR3: TGCGCCAGCAGCTTCAGACCGACAGGCAACGCAGATACGCAGTATTTT. Protein sequence: CASSFRPTGNADTQYF.

This clonotype was counted a few times. The CDR3 bases are TGTGCCAGCTCACCATCGGAGACTAGCGGGATTGAGCAGTTCTTC. This sequence encodes CASSPSETSGIEQFF. This sequence joins TRBV18 and TRBJ2-1; 11 nucleotides match TRBD2. V shed 2 bases and J 9 bases; nucleotides not matched to a gene: 6. CDR3 length: 15 amino acids. Per the germline V gene, CDR1 is KGHSH and CDR2 is LQKENI.

This clonotype was seen ten or more times. J is TRBJ2-3 and V is TRBV20-1; D perhaps matches TRBD2 (6 bases). Trimming stripped 3 bases from V and 11 bases from J, with 9 bases between. CDR1 DFQATT and CDR2 SNEGSKA come from the germline V gene (reference sequence). This CDR3 has 10 residues. The CDR3 protein is CSARGLEQYF. The CDR3 coding sequence is TGCAGTGCTAGGGGACTTGAGCAGTATTTT.

As concerns this clonotype: Given a much more abundant clone one base away, this may be a read error. This chain uses TRBV21-1 with TRBJ1-1; TRBD1, as called in the table, went unchecked against the DNA. TRBV21-1 is noted as a pseudogene. This CDR3 is 11 amino acids long. CDR3 in DNA: TGTGCCAGCAGCAAAGACGGGGGAGCTTTCTTT. It is translated as CASSKDGGAFF.

This clonotype showed up many times. The chain carries TRBV20-1 and TRBJ1-2, with unresolved D. V lost 3 bases and J lost 0, with 14 bases in between. CDR1 is DFQATT, CDR2 SNEGSKA, per germline (reference sequence). The length of the CDR3 is 15 residues. CDR3 DNA: TGCAGTGCTAGCACCGAGTTAGGAACTAACTATGGCTACACCTTC. It codes for CSASTELGTNYGYTF.